The clone carrying this T cell receptor (beta chain) showed up many times. Its antigen remains unknown. For the second PCR, which ran for about 7 to 12 cycles, a sample-barcoded 5' primer and a J-beta primer mix were used. Each cDNA molecule was tagged by a template-switch adaptor with 12 random nucleotides. TCRdb reanalysed the 5' RACE reads using MiXCR and keeps one entry per CDR3 protein. Among around 650,000 distinct CDR3 sequences, approximately 31% were seen once, and the ten largest hold 15% to 19%. This record belongs to a study of blood T cells in healthy people across ages. Study-wide results and limits: In long-lived donors, naive CD4+ cell counts and diversity exceeded those of aged donors.

In germline, CDR1 is LGHNA, CDR2 YNFKEQ. The CDR3 consists of 15 residues. V was shortened by 0 bases and J by 0 bases, with 6 bases between the two germline ends. This TCR was sampled from a woman older than 75 in good health. Sequenced material: blood. The gene calls are TRBV4-2 and TRBJ1-5; no clear D. The CDR3 loop reads CASSQDGSSNQPQHF. The CDR3 DNA sequence: TGTGCCAGCAGCCAAGACGGCTCTAGCAATCAGCCCCAGCATTTT.